This passage covers 22 T cell receptor beta chains from one sample sequenced in a study of OX40 agonist ivuxolimab in advanced cancers. Clones were read by immunoSEQ multiplex PCR, and TCRdb kept only the in-frame ones, dropping some. The sample lists 45,000 to 50,000 clones, more than 85% occurring once. Sequenced here: CD4+ or CD8+ T cells sorted from blood, sampled in a trial of the OX40 agonist ivuxolimab. All receptors derive from an adult with an advanced solid tumor such as melanoma, head and neck, liver or kidney cancer.

This chain uses TRBV7-9 with TRBJ2-3, with 9 positions matching TRBD2. V trimming: 4 bases; J trimming: 2 bases; junction bases outside the gene matches: 10. This CDR3 contains 17 residues. CDR1 and CDR2 from the germline V gene are SEHNR and FQNEAQ (reference sequence). For the CDR3, the DNA is TGTGCCAGCAGCTCAACTCTAGCGGGGCCGGCCACAGATACGCAGTATTTT. Its protein product is CASSSTLAGPATDTQYF.

The CDR3 region has the DNA TGTGCCAGCAGTCCCTCGGGCAGCCCTAACTATGGCTACACCTTC. It encodes CASSPSGSPNYGYTF. The chain has TRBV27 and TRBJ1-2; no reliable D call. This CDR3 has 15 amino acids. Trimming pared 5 bases from V and 0 bases from J, leaving 13 bases between. Germline V gene lookup returns CDR1 MNHEY and CDR2 SMNVEV (reference sequence).

This chain links TRBV11-2 with TRBJ2-7, with TRBD2 matching over 8 bases. Trimming removed 8 bases from V and 4 bases from J; junction bases left unmatched: 10. CDR1 SGHAT and CDR2 FQNNGV come from the germline V gene. This CDR3 is 14 amino acids long. CDR3 sequence (DNA): TGTGCCAGCGACCCGGGACTAGGAATATACGAGCAGTACTTC. This codes for CASDPGLGIYEQYF.

The V and J genes are TRBV7-9 and TRBJ2-3; tentatively, D is TRBD2 (5 bases). The germline V gene encodes CDR1 SEHNR and CDR2 FQNEAQ (reference sequence). Trimming shortened V by 6 bases and J by 7 bases, and 14 bases separated the two germline ends. This CDR3 is 13 amino acids long. Written as DNA, the CDR3 is TGTGCCAGCAGTCTTGGAGGCGTTAATACGCAGTATTTT. Its translation: CASSLGGVNTQYF. The complete variable domain, with remaining parts taken from reference TRBV7-9 and TRBJ2-3, reads DTGVSQNPRHKITKRGQNVTFRCDPISEHNRLYWYRQTLGQGPEFLTYFQNEAQLEKSRLLSDRFSAERPKGSFSTLEIQRTEQGDSAMYLCASSLGGVNTQYFGPGTRLTVL.

The chain carries TRBV27 and TRBJ2-7; possibly TRBD2 for D (6 bases). Germline CDR1 MNHEY, CDR2 SMNVEV (reference sequence). Trimming removed 3 bases at V and 4 bases at J, with 10 bases between. This CDR3 region has 13 residues. The chain's CDR3 is CASSFTGGYEQYF. In DNA, the CDR3 is TGTGCCAGCAGTTTTACAGGAGGGTACGAGCAGTACTTC.

This clone was observed a handful of times. This sequence joins TRBV5-4 and TRBJ2-7; D is possibly TRBD2 (5 bases). V was clipped by 3 bases and J by 0 bases, with 10 bases between them. CDR3 length: 14 residues. Germline CDR1 is SGHNT and CDR2 is YYREEE (reference sequence). The chain's CDR3 is CASSSDWSSYEQYF. The CDR3 region has the DNA TGTGCCAGCAGCTCGGACTGGAGCTCCTACGAGCAGTACTTC.

The chain combines TRBV9 with TRBJ2-3, with TRBD2 as a possible D gene (6 bases). The germline V gene has CDR1 SGDLS and CDR2 YYNGEE. The CDR3 is made up of 13 amino acids. Trimming removed 3 bases at V and 8 bases at J, with 13 bases between. CDR3 in DNA: TGTGCCAGCAGCGAGAGGGTGGAGGGTACGCAGTATTTT. Its translation is CASSERVEGTQYF.

The rearrangement links TRBV9 to TRBJ2-3; D is unclear. Germline loops: CDR1 SGDLS, CDR2 YYNGEE. The V gene lost 3 bases and the J gene lost 2 bases, with 10 bases spanning the gap. The CDR3 is 14 amino acids. The CDR3 reads CASSEDGVTDTQYF. CDR3 sequence (DNA): TGTGCCAGCAGCGAGGATGGGGTCACAGATACGCAGTATTTT. The full variable domain, in which reference TRBV9 and TRBJ2-3 provide the parts outside the CDR3, is DSGVTQTPKHLITATGQRVTLRCSPRSGDLSVYWYQQSLDQGLQFLIQYYNGEERAKGNILERFSAQQFPDLHSELNLSSLELGDSALYFCASSEDGVTDTQYFGPGTRLTVL.

The chain employs TRBV5-1 and TRBJ2-2, with a weak D call TRBD1 (6 bases). The germline V and J ends were trimmed by 4 bases and 0 bases, with 13 bases remaining between them. This CDR3 contains 16 residues. Germline lookup yields CDR1 SGHRS and CDR2 YFSETQ. The CDR3 region has the DNA TGCGCCAGCAGCCCAACAGGGATAACGAACACCGGGGAGCTGTTTTTT. This codes for CASSPTGITNTGELFF.

The chain uses TRBV30 and TRBJ2-5, with D hard to call. With the DNA end fitting TRBJ2-7 better, the J assignment may be wrong. The germline V gene encodes CDR1 GTSNPN and CDR2 SVGIG (reference sequence). The CDR3 sequence is 12 residues long. The chain's CDR3 is CAWNAGAYEQYF. The CDR3 DNA reads as TGTGCCTGGAATGCAGGCGCCTACGAGCAGTACTTC.

The chain couples TRBV4-1 to TRBJ1-5; D unclear. Germline-derived CDR1 and CDR2 are MGHRA and YSYEKL. V was clipped by 2 bases and J by 3 bases, with 5 bases between them. The CDR3 covers 13 residues. CDR3 nucleotide sequence: TGCGCCAGCAGCCAATTTATCAATCAGCCCCAGCATTTT. As protein: CASSQFINQPQHF.

V and J are TRBV5-1 and TRBJ2-3; D might be TRBD1 (5 bases). From germline, CDR1 is SGHRS and CDR2 YFSETQ. The CDR3 spans 15 residues. Trimming pared 0 bases from V and 1 base from J, leaving 9 bases between. The CDR3 here is CASSLEAGRTDTQYF. The DNA of the CDR3 is TGCGCCAGCAGCTTGGAGGCAGGGCGCACAGATACGCAGTATTTT.

V usage is TRBV30 and J usage is TRBJ2-5, with 9 bases identical to TRBD2. CDR3 length: 16 residues. Germline-derived CDR1 and CDR2 are GTSNPN and SVGIG (reference sequence). Trimming took 3 bases from V and 4 from J; bases not matched to a gene: 12. The CDR3 spells CAWSQRGSGSRETQYF. CDR3 nucleotide sequence: TGTGCCTGGAGCCAGAGGGGTAGCGGGAGTAGAGAGACCCAGTACTTC.

The chain uses TRBV28 and TRBJ2-7; 7 bases match TRBD1. Germline V gene data show CDR1 as MDHEN and CDR2 as SYDVKM. Germline trimming cut 5 bases from V and 6 bases from J; bases unmatched to any gene: 13. The CDR3 length is 15 residues. The chain's CDR3 is CASSTPGQTPSEQYF. CDR3 DNA sequence: TGTGCCAGCAGTACACCGGGACAGACACCTTCCGAGCAGTACTTC.

The V call is TRBV2, the J call TRBJ2-5, with D possibly TRBD1 on 6 matching bases. The J call may not be correct, given that the DNA end is closer to TRBJ2-7. The length of the CDR3 is 14 residues. Germline loops: CDR1 SNHLY, CDR2 FYNNEI. The CDR3 bases are TGTGCCAGCAGTGTAGAACAGGGCTCCTACGAGCAGTACTTC. It is translated as CASSVEQGSYEQYF.

The chain is built from TRBV5-1 and TRBJ2-5; 8 bases map to TRBD2. The J segment lost 2 bases and the V segment lost 0 bases, leaving 6 bases of the junction unmatched. The CDR3 has 16 amino acids. Per germline, CDR1 SGHRS and CDR2 YFSETQ. CDR3 in DNA: TGCGCCAGCAGCTTGGGGGTAGTAGCGGGACAAGAGACCCAGTACTTC. Amino acid sequence: CASSLGVVAGQETQYF.

The rearrangement joins TRBV13 to TRBJ1-2; D is ambiguous. Germline assignment: CDR1 PRHDT and CDR2 FYEKMQ (reference sequence). This CDR3 is built from 12 residues. The V gene lost 1 base and the J gene lost 8 bases, with 8 bases spanning the gap. The chain's CDR3 is CASSLDPRGYTF. CDR3 coding DNA: TGTGCCAGCAGCTTAGACCCAAGGGGCTACACCTTC.

The rearrangement joins TRBV19 to TRBJ2-5, with D possibly TRBD2 on 6 matching bases. CDR3 length: 16 amino acids. V was trimmed by 6 bases and J by 5 bases, leaving 22 bases between them. CDR1 and CDR2 from the germline V gene are LNHDA and SQIVND (reference sequence). CDR3 sequence reads: CASSPPRRDGVETQYF. The CDR3 DNA is TGTGCCAGTAGCCCTCCCAGGCGGGATGGGGTGGAGACCCAGTACTTC.

V is TRBV5-6 and J is TRBJ1-6; 10 bases agree with TRBD1. CDR1 and CDR2 from the germline V gene are SGHDT and YYEEEE. This CDR3 comprises 14 residues. J gave up 7 bases and V 3 bases, and 1 base lay outside the gene matches. In DNA form, the CDR3 reads TGTGCCAGCAGCTGGGACAGGGGAAATTCACCCCTCCACTTT. It is translated as CASSWDRGNSPLHF.

The CDR3: CASSQRTSGRGTYEQYF. In DNA, the CDR3 is TGCGCCAGCAGCCAACGGACTAGCGGGAGGGGGACCTACGAGCAGTACTTC. V usage is TRBV4-1 and J usage is TRBJ2-7; 15 positions match TRBD2. There are 17 residues in the CDR3. V trimming: 2 bases; J trimming: 2 bases; junction bases outside the gene matches: 4. Germline V lookup: CDR1 MGHRA, CDR2 YSYEKL.

The chain links TRBV15 to TRBJ2-1, with 14 bases identical to TRBD2. This CDR3 region has 15 residues. Germline V gene data show CDR1 as LNHNV and CDR2 as YYDKDF (reference sequence). With V trimmed by 5 bases and J by 13 bases, 10 bases remained unmatched. The CDR3 DNA is TGTGCCACCAGCCCCCGACTAGCGGGAGGGCCGGTCCAGTTCTTC. Its protein is CATSPRLAGGPVQFF.

This clone was counted a few times. This sequence joins TRBV10-2 and TRBJ2-3; D not resolved. CDR1 is WSHSY, CDR2 SAAADI, per germline. The V gene lost 8 bases and the J gene lost 5 bases, with 17 bases spanning the gap. The CDR3 length is 14 residues. CDR3 residues: CASRKTLVGDTQYF. The CDR3 coding sequence is TGCGCCAGCCGCAAGACGCTAGTTGGAGATACGCAGTATTTT.